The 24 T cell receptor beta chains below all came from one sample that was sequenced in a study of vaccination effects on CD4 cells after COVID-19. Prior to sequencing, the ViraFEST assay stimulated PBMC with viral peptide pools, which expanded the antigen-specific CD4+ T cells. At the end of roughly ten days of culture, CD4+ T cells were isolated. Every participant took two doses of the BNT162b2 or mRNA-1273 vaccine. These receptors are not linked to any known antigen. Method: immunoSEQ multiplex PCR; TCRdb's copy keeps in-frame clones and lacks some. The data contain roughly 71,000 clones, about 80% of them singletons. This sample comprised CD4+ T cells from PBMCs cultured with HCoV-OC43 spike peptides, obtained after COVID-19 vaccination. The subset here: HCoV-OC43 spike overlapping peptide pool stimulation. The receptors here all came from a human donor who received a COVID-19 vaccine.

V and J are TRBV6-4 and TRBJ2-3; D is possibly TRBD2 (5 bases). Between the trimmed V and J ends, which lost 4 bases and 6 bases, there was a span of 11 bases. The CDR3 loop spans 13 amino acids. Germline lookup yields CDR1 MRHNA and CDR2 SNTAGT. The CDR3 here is CASSVTRSDTQYF. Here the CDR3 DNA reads TGTGCCAGCAGTGTTACTAGATCCGATACGCAGTATTTT.

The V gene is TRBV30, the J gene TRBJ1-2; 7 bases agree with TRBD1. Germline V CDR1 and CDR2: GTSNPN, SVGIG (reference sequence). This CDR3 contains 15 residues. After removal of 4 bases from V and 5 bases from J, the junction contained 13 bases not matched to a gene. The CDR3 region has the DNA TGTGCCTGGATGGTAGGGGGCAGCAACGTGTATGGCTACACCTTC. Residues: CAWMVGGSNVYGYTF.

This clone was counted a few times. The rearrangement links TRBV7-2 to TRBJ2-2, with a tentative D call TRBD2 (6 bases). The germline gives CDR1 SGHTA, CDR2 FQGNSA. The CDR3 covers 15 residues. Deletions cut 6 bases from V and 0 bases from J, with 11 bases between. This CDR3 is CASSPGTPNTGELFF. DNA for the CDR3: TGTGCCAGCAGTCCCGGGACTCCGAACACCGGGGAGCTGTTTTTT.

CDR3 DNA: TGTGCCAGCACCCGAGGGGGGACGGGTAATTCACCCCTCCACTTT. Translated, it gives CASTRGGTGNSPLHF. The chain carries TRBV28 and TRBJ1-6; D might be TRBD1 (6 bases). CDR3 length: 15 amino acids. Trimming cost V 7 bases and J 6 bases, with 16 bases left between them. Germline V CDR1 and CDR2: MDHEN, SYDVKM.

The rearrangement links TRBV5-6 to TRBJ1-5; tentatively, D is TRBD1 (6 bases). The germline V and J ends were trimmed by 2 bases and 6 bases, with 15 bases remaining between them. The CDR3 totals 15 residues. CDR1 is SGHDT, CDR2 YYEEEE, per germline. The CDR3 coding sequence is TGTGCCAGCAGCTTATGGGGGGCGAGTTTTCAGCCCCAGCATTTT. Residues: CASSLWGASFQPQHF.

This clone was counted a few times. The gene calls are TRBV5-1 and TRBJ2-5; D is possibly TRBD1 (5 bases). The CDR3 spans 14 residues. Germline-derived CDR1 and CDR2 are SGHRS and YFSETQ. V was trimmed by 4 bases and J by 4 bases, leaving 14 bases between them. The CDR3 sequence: CASSNLQVTETQYF. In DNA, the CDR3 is TGCGCCAGCAGCAATTTACAGGTAACAGAGACCCAGTACTTC.

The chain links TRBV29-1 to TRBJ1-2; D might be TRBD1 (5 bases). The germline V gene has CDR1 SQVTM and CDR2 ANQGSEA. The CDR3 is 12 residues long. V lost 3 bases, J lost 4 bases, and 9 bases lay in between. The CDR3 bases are TGCAGCGTTGATTCGACAGTCTATGGCTACACCTTC. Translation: CSVDSTVYGYTF. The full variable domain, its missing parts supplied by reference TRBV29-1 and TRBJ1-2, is SAVISQKPSRDICQRGTSLTIQCQVDSQVTMMFWYRQQPGQSLTLIATANQGSEATYESGFVIDKFPISRPNLTFSTLTVSNMSPEDSSIYLCSVDSTVYGYTFGSGTRLTVV.

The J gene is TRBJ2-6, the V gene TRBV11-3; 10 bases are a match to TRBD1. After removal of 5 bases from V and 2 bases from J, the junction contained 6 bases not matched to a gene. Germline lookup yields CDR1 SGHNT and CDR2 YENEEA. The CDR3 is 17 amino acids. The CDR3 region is CASSTGQGGTGANVLTF. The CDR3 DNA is TGTGCCAGCAGCACCGGACAGGGGGGCACTGGGGCCAACGTCCTGACTTTC.

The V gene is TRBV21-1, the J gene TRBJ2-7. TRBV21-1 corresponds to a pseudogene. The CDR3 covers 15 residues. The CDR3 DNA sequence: TGTGCCAGCAAGATAGGCGTGTCCAGCTCCTACGAGCAGTACGTC. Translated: CASKIGVSSSYEQYV.

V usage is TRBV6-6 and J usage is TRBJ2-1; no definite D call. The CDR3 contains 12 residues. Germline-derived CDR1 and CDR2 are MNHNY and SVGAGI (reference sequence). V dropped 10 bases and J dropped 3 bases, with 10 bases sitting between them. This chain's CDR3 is CATGGSYNEQFF. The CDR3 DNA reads TGTGCCACTGGCGGCAGCTACAATGAGCAGTTCTTC.

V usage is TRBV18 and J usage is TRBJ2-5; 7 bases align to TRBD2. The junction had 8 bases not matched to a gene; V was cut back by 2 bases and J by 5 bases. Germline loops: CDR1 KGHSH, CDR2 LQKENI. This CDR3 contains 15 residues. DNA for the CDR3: TGTGCCAGCTCACCAAGTCGGGGGGATGTCGAGACCCAGTACTTC. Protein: CASSPSRGDVETQYF.

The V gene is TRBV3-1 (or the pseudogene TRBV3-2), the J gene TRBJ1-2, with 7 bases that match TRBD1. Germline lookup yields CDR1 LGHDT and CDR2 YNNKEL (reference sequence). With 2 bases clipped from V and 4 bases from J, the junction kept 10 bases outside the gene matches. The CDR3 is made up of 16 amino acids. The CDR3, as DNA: TGTGCCAGCAGCCAACCGGGGACAGCACTTCCCTATGGCTACACCTTC. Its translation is CASSQPGTALPYGYTF.

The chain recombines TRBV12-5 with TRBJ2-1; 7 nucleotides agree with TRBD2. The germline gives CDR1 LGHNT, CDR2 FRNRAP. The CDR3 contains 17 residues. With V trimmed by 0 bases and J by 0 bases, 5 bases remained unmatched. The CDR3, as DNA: TGTGCTAGTGGTTTGGTACGGGGACTAAGCTCCTACAATGAGCAGTTCTTC. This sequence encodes CASGLVRGLSSYNEQFF.

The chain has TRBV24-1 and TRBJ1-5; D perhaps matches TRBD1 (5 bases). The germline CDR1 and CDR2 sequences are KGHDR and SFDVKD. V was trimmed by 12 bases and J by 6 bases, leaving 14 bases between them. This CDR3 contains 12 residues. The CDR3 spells CAAARGSQPQHF. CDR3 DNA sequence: TGTGCCGCTGCCCGGGGGTCTCAGCCCCAGCATTTT.

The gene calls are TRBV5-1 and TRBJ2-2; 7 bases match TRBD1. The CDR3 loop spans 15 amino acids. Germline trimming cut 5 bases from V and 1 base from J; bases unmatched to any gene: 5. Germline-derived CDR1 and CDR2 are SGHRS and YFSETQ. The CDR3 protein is CASRDRVGNTGELFF. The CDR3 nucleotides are TGCGCCAGCAGAGACAGGGTAGGGAACACCGGGGAGCTGTTTTTT.

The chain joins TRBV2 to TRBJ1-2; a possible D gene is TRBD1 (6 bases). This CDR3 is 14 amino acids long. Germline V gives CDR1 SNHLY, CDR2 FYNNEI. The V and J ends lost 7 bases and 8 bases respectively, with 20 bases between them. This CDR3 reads CASTYRDKVTGYTF. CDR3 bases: TGTGCCAGCACCTACAGGGACAAAGTAACCGGCTACACCTTC. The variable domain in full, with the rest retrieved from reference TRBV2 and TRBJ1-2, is EPEVTQTPSHQVTQMGQEVILRCVPISNHLYFYWYRQILGQKVEFLVSFYNNEISEKSEIFDDQFSVERPDGSNFTLKIRSTKLEDSAMYFCASTYRDKVTGYTFGSGTRLTVV.

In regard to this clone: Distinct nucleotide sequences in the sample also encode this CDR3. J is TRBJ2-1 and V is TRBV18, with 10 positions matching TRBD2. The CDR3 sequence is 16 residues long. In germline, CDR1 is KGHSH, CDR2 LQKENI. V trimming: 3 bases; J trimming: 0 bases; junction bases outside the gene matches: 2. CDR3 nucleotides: TGTGCCAGCTCACCTTTAGCGGGGGGCTCCTACAATGAGCAGTTCTTC. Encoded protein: CASSPLAGGSYNEQFF.

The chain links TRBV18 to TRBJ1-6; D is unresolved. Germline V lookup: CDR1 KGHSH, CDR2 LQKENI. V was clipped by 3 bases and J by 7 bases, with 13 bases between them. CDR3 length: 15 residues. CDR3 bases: TGTGCCAGCTCACCGAACCGGCCGGAGAATTCACCCCTCCACTTT. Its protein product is CASSPNRPENSPLHF.

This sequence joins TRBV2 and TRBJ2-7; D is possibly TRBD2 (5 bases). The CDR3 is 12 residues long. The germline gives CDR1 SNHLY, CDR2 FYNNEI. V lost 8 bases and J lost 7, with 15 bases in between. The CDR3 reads CASSQAGWEQYV. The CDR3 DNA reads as TGTGCCAGCTCCCAGGCGGGTTGGGAGCAGTACGTC.

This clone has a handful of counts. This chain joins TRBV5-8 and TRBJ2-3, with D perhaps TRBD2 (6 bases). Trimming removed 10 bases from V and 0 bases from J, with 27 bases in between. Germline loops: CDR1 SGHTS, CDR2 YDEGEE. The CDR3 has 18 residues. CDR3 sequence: CASPNNPGETASTDTQYF. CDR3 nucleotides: TGTGCCTCCCCGAATAATCCGGGGGAGACAGCTAGCACAGATACGCAGTATTTT.

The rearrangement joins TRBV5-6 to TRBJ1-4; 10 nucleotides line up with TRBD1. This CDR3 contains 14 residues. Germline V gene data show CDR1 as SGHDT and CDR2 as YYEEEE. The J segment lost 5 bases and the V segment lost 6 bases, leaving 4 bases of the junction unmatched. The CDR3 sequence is CASKRGQGNEKLFF. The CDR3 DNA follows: TGTGCCAGCAAGCGGGGACAGGGGAATGAAAAACTGTTTTTT.

CDR3 residues: CASSLDLAGTQYF. DNA of the CDR3: TGTGCCAGCAGCTTAGATCTTGCGGGGACCCAGTACTTC. The genes are TRBV11-2 and TRBJ2-5, with D maybe TRBD2 (5 bases). The CDR3 loop spans 13 amino acids. Trimming removed 0 bases from V and 7 bases from J, with 9 bases in between. CDR1 and CDR2 from the germline V gene are SGHAT and FQNNGV.

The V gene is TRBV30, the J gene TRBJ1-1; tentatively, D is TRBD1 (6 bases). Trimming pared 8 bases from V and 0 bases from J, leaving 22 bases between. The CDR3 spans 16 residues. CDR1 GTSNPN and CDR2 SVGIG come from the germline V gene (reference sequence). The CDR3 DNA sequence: TGTGCCATTAGGCCATACAGGGCCCTTGTGAACACTGAAGCTTTCTTT. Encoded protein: CAIRPYRALVNTEAFF.

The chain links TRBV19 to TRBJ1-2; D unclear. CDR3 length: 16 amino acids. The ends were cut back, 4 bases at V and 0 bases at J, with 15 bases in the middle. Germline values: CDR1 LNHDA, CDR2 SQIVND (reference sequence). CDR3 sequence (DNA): TGTGCCAGTAGTACCAGTAGGGCGGCCGCTAACTATGGCTACACCTTC. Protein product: CASSTSRAAANYGYTF.